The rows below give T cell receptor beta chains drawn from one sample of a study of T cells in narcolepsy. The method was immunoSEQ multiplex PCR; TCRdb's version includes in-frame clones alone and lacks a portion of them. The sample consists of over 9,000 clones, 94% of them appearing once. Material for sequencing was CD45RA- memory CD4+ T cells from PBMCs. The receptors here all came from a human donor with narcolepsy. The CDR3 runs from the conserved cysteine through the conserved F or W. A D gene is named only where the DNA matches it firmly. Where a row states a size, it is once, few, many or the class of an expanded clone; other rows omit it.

TGTGCCAGCAGCGTTGGAGGTCTAGCAGCCGGGGAGCTGTTTTTT,CASSVGGLAAGELFF,TRBV9,TRBJ2-2,.,.
TGCGCCAGCAGACATTCCCACAGGGTGGGGTACGAGCAGTACTTC,CASRHSHRVGYEQYF,TRBV10-2,TRBJ2-7,.,.
TGTGCCAGTAGTATGGCCGGGACAGCAAGATACACTGAAGCTTTCTTT,CASSMAGTARYTEAFF,TRBV19,TRBJ1-1,.,TRBD1
TGTGCCAGTAGCCCAGTTACGATGTCGATGAGCTCCTACGAGCAGTACTTC,CASSPVTMSMSSYEQYF,TRBV19,TRBJ2-7,once,.
TGTGCCAGCAGTTACGGGTACGGGAACACTGAAGCTTTCTTT,CASSYGYGNTEAFF,TRBV6-6,TRBJ1-1,.,.
TGTGCCAGCAGTTACTTTAGGACAGTCAATCTCTATGGCTACACCTTC,CASSYFRTVNLYGYTF,TRBV6-5,TRBJ1-2,.,.
TGTGCCAGCAGTGGATACTACGAGCAGTACTTC,CASSGYYEQYF,TRBV28,TRBJ2-7,.,.
TGTGCCTGGAACCGGGACAGGAGAGGCATTCAGTACTTC,CAWNRDRRGIQYF,TRBV30,TRBJ2-4,.,TRBD1
TGTGCCAGCAGCTCCCTAATGACTAGCGGAAAAGAGACCCAGTACTTC,CASSSLMTSGKETQYF,TRBV7-8,TRBJ2-5,.,TRBD2
TGTGCCAGCAGGGCGAGCGGGGGCCGCAGCACAGATACGCAGTATTTT,CASRASGGRSTDTQYF,TRBV4-2,TRBJ2-3,.,TRBD2
TGTGCCAGTGTTAATGATGGTTCAGGAAACACCATATATTTT,CASVNDGSGNTIYF,TRBV19,TRBJ1-3,.,.
TGTGCCAGCAGCGCACGGCAGGGAGGTCATGGCTACACCTTC,CASSARQGGHGYTF,TRBV11-1,TRBJ1-2,.,.
TGCGCCAGCAGCGCCGGACAGGGGAGGGGAGATGAAGCTTTCTTT,CASSAGQGRGDEAFF,TRBV5-1,TRBJ1-1,.,TRBD1
TGTGCCAGCAGGGGTACTAGCGGGAACACCGGGGAGCTGTTTTTT,CASRGTSGNTGELFF,TRBV7-2,TRBJ2-2,.,TRBD2
TGTGCCAGCTCACCACCGTCGGGACAGGGGAATACGCAGTATTTT,CASSPPSGQGNTQYF,TRBV18,TRBJ2-3,once,TRBD1
TGTGCCAGTAGTGTGACCGGGACAGGGTCTGGAGGGCAGTACTTC,CASSVTGTGSGGQYF,TRBV19,TRBJ2-7,.,TRBD1
TGTGCCAGCAGCCAAGGGGGGGTAGGTGAGACCCAGTACTTC,CASSQGGVGETQYF,TRBV4-2,TRBJ2-5,.,.
TGTGCCAGCAGTGACGGCGGGACCCAGTACTTC,CASSDGGTQYF,TRBV6-1,TRBJ2-5,.,.
TGTGCCAGCACCCCTCCTGGGAAGGACGGCTACGAGCAGTACTTC,CASTPPGKDGYEQYF,TRBV6-5,TRBJ2-7,.,.
TGTGCCAGCAGTCTCCGACAGGGCCCCTCTGTTAATGAGCAGTTCTTC,CASSLRQGPSVNEQFF,TRBV5-6,TRBJ2-1,.,TRBD1
TGTGCCTGGAACAGGGGGCCCCCAGATACGCAGTATTTT,CAWNRGPPDTQYF,TRBV30,TRBJ2-3,.,TRBD1
TGTGCCAGTAGTATAAGGGTCGGACTAGCGGACTTCTACGAGCAGTACTTC,CASSIRVGLADFYEQYF,TRBV19,TRBJ2-7,.,TRBD2
TGTGCCAGCGGCATTACTAGCGGGCCTTCCACAGATACGCAGTATTTT,CASGITSGPSTDTQYF,TRBV7-6,TRBJ2-3,.,TRBD2
TGTGCCAGTGAAGGCAGCCGTCAGCCCCAGCATTTT,CASEGSRQPQHF,TRBV19,TRBJ1-5,few,.
TGTGCCAGCAGGGAGCGGGAGAACACTGAAGCTTTCTTT,CASRERENTEAFF,TRBV2,TRBJ1-1,.,.
TGTGCCAGCTCCAACCTGGGGGGAGCAACTAATGAAAAACTGTTTTTT,CASSNLGGATNEKLFF,TRBV18,TRBJ1-4,.,.
TGTGCCAGCAGCGCGTCAGAGACCCAGTACTTC,CASSASETQYF,TRBV14,TRBJ2-5,once,.
TGTGCCAGCAGTTTATCTCGGGGGGGCCCAGATGAGCAGTTCTTC,CASSLSRGGPDEQFF,TRBV27,TRBJ2-1,.,TRBD2
TGTGCCAGAAGCCTAAACCCCCGACAGGGGCGAAATTCACCCCTCCACTTT,CARSLNPRQGRNSPLHF,TRBV5-3,TRBJ1-6,.,TRBD1
TGCGCCAGCAGCTTGGTGACCTTAGAGACCCAGTACTTC,CASSLVTLETQYF,TRBV5-1,TRBJ2-5,.,.
TGTGCCAGCAGCTCCGTGGAGACCCAGTACTTC,CASSSVETQYF,TRBV11-2,TRBJ2-5,.,.
TGTGCCAGTAAGGCCACGGTGAACACTGAAGCTTTCTTT,CASKATVNTEAFF,TRBV19,TRBJ1-1,.,.
TGTGCCTGGAGTGTACCAGGGCGTAGGCAGCCCCAGCATTTT,CAWSVPGRRQPQHF,TRBV30,TRBJ1-5,.,.
TGTGCCAGCAGATTAGGGGGCCTCACCGGGGAGCTGTTTTTT,CASRLGGLTGELFF,TRBV7-3,TRBJ2-2,once,TRBD1
TGCGCCAGCAGCTCGGGGGGTATCAACACTGAAGCTTTCTTT,CASSSGGINTEAFF,TRBV5-1,TRBJ1-1,.,.
TGTGCCAGTAGCGGGAGCCTGGTTGAAAAACTGTTTTTT,CASSGSLVEKLFF,TRBV19,TRBJ1-4,few,.
TGTGCCAGTAGTAGAACTTCGAACCGGGACAGGGGGCCAAATCAGTACTTC,CASSRTSNRDRGPNQYF,TRBV19,TRBJ2-7,.,TRBD1
TGTGCCAGCAGCCTTGGACAGAACTATGGCTACACCTTC,CASSLGQNYGYTF,TRBV5-5,TRBJ1-2,.,.
TGTGCCAGCAGCTTAGCGGGGGGGACGGAGCAGTTCTTC,CASSLAGGTEQFF,TRBV7-6,TRBJ2-1,.,TRBD2
TGTGCCAGCAGAAGGGGACTAGTGCACAATGAGCAGTTCTTC,CASRRGLVHNEQFF,TRBV6-1,TRBJ2-1,.,TRBD2
TGTGCCTCGCCGGGACAGAGCTTTGCGGGAGCTTTCTTT,CASPGQSFAGAFF,TRBV6-1,TRBJ1-1,.,TRBD1
TGTGCCAGCAGCCCAGGGGTAGATCCCTTTGAGACCCAGTACTTC,CASSPGVDPFETQYF,TRBV2,TRBJ2-5,.,.
TGTGCCAGTAGTATAGATTTTAGGGCTGAGCAGTTCTTC,CASSIDFRAEQFF,TRBV19,TRBJ2-1,.,.
TGCGCCAGCAGCTTGGCTGGGACTAGCGGGAGGGAGACCCAGTACTTC,CASSLAGTSGRETQYF,TRBV5-1,TRBJ2-5,once,TRBD2
TGTGCCAGCAGGACAGGGGACTATGGCTACACCTTC,CASRTGDYGYTF,TRBV6-5,TRBJ1-2,.,TRBD1